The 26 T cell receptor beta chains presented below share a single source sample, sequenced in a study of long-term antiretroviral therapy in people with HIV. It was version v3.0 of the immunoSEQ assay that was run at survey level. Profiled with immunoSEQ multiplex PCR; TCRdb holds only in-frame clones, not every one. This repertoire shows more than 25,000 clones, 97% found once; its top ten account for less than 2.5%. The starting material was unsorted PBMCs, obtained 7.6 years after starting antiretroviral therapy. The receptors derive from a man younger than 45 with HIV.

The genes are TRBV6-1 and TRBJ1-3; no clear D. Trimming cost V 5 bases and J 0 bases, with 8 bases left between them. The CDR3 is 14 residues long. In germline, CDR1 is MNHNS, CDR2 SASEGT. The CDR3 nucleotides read TGTGCCAGCAGTCCAGGCAGCTCTGGAAACACCATATATTTT. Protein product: CASSPGSSGNTIYF.

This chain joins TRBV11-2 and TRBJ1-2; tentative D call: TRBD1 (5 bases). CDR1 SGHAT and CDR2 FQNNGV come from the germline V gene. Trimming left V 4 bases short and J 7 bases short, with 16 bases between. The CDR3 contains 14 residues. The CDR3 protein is CASSSAWGGGGYTF. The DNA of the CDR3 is TGTGCCAGCAGCTCCGCGTGGGGGGGAGGTGGCTACACCTTC.

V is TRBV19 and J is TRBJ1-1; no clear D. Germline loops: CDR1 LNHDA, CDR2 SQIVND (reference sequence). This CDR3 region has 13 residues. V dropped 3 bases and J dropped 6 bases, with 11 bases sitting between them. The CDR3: CASSINIKSEAFF. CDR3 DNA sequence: TGTGCCAGTAGTATTAACATTAAGTCTGAAGCTTTCTTT.

The CDR3 coding sequence is TGTGCCAGCAGGACGCGGGGGTTACAAGAGACCCAGTACTTC. Its protein is CASRTRGLQETQYF. This rearrangement joins TRBV25-1 to TRBJ2-5; 7 bases are a match to TRBD2. CDR1 and CDR2 from the germline V gene are MGHDK and SYGVNS. The CDR3 sequence is 14 residues long. V was clipped by 6 bases and J by 2 bases; unmatched bases: 6. The complete variable domain, with remaining parts taken from reference TRBV25-1 and TRBJ2-5, reads EADIYQTPRYLVIGTGKKITLECSQTMGHDKMYWYQQDPGMELHLIHYSYGVNSTEKGDLSSESTVSRIRTEHFPLTLESARPSHTSQYLCASRTRGLQETQYFGPGTRLLVL.

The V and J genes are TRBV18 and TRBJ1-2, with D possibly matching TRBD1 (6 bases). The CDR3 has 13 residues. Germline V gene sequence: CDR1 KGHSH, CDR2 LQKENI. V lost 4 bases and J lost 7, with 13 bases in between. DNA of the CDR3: TGTGCCAGCTCACGAGCGGTAGGGGGTGGCTACACCTTC. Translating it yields CASSRAVGGGYTF.

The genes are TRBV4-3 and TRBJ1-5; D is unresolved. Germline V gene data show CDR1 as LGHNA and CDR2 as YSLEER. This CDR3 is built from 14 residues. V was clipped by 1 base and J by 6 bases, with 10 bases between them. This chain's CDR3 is CASSQAGWGQPQHF. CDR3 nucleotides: TGCGCCAGCAGCCAAGCCGGGTGGGGTCAGCCCCAGCATTTT.

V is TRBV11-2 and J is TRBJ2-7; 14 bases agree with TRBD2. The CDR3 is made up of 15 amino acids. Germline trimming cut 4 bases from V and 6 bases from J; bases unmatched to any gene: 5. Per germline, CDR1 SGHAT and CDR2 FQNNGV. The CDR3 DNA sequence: TGTGCCAGCAGCTCTCCGGGACTAGCGGGAGTCGAGCAGTACTTC. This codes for CASSSPGLAGVEQYF.

In nucleotides, the CDR3 is TGTGCCACCGGGGGAGGCTCCAATGAGCAGTTCTTC. Translating it yields CATGGGSNEQFF. The V and J genes are TRBV19 and TRBJ2-1; D is possibly TRBD2 (6 bases). The germline gives CDR1 LNHDA, CDR2 SQIVND (reference sequence). CDR3 length: 12 amino acids. V gave up 10 bases and J gave up 6 bases, with 13 bases separating them. Variable domain in full (rest from reference TRBV19 and TRBJ2-1): DGGITQSPKYLFRKEGQNVTLSCEQNLNHDAMYWYRQDPGQGLRLIYYSQIVNDFQKGDIAEGYSVSREKKESFPLTVTSAQKNPTAFYLCATGGGSNEQFFGPGTRLTVL.

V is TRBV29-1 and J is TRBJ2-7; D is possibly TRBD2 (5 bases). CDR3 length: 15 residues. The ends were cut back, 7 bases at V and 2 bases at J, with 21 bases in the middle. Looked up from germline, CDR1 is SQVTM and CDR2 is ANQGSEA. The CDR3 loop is CSALPPGGLPYEQYF. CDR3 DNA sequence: TGCAGCGCCCTACCCCCCGGAGGCTTACCCTACGAGCAGTACTTC.

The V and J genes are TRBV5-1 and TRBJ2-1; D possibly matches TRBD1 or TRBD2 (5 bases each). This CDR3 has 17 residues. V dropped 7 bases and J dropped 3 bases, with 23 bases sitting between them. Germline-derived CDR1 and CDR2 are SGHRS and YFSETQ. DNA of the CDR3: TGCGCCAGCCATTGGAGGTCCAGCGGACACTTCTACAATGAGCAGTTCTTC. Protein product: CASHWRSSGHFYNEQFF.

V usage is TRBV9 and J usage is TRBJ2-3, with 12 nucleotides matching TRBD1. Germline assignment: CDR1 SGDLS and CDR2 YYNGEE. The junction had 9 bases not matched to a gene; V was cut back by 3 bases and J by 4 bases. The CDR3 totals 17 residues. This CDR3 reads CASSGKPGQGAPDTQYF. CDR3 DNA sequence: TGTGCCAGCAGCGGGAAGCCGGGACAGGGGGCTCCAGATACGCAGTATTTT.

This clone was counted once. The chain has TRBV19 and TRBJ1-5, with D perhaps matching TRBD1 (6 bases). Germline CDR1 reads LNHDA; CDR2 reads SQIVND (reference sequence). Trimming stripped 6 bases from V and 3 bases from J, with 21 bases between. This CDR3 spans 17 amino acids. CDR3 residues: CASSPKGGSLNNQPQHF. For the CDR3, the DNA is TGTGCCAGTAGCCCTAAGGGGGGGTCCCTTAACAATCAGCCCCAGCATTTT.

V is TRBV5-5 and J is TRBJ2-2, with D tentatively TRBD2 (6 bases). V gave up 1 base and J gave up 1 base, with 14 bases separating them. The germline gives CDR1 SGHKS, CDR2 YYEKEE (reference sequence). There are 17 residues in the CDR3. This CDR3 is CASSLLLGRGNTGELFF. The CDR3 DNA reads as TGTGCCAGCAGCTTGCTTTTGGGGCGGGGGAACACCGGGGAGCTGTTTTTT. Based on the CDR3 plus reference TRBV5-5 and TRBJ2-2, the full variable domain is DAGVTQSPTHLIKTRGQQVTLRCSPISGHKSVSWYQQVLGQGPQFIFQYYEKEERGRGNFPDRFSARQFPNYSSELNVNALLLGDSALYLCASSLLLGRGNTGELFFGEGSRLTVL.

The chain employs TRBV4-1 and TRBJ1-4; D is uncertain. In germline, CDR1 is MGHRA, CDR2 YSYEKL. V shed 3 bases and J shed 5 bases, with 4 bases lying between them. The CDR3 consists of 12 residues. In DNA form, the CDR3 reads TGCGCCAGCAGCCACGGAAATGAAAAACTGTTTTTT. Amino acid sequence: CASSHGNEKLFF.

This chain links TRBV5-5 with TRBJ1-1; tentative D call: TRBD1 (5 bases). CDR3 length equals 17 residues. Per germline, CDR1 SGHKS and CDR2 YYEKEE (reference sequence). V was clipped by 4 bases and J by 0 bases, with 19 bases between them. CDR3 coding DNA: TGTGCCAGCAGCCCCGGTGGCAGGGCGAGGATGAACACTGAAGCTTTCTTT. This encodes CASSPGGRARMNTEAFF.

The CDR3 coding sequence is TGTGCCAGCCGCCTAAGCGGCTTTGGAGAGCAGTACTTC. This codes for CASRLSGFGEQYF. This rearrangement joins TRBV5-4 to TRBJ2-7, with a tentative D call TRBD2 (5 bases). The V end was cut by 7 bases, the J end by 7 bases, with 18 bases between. From germline, CDR1 is SGHNT and CDR2 YYREEE (reference sequence). The CDR3 is 13 amino acids.

CDR3 in amino acids: CASSLLGGASSYEQYF. The CDR3 nucleotides read TGTGCCAGCAGTTTATTGGGGGGGGCCAGCTCCTACGAGCAGTACTTC. V usage is TRBV27 and J usage is TRBJ2-7, with D possibly matching TRBD2 (7 bases). With 1 base removed from V and 0 bases from J, the gap between germline ends came to 13 bases. Germline CDR1 is MNHEY and CDR2 is SMNVEV (reference sequence). The CDR3 runs to 16 residues.

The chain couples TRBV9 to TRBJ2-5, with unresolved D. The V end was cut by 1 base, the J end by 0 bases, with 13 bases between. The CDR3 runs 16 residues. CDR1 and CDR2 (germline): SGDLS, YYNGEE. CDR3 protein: CASSVNPDNYQETQYF. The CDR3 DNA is TGTGCCAGCAGCGTAAACCCCGACAACTACCAAGAGACCCAGTACTTC.

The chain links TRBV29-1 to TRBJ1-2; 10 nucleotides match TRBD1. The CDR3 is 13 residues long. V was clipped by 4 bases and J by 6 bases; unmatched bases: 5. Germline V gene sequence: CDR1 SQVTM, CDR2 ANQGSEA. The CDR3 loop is CSVVGQGDNGYTF. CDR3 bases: TGCAGCGTTGTAGGACAGGGGGATAATGGCTACACCTTC.

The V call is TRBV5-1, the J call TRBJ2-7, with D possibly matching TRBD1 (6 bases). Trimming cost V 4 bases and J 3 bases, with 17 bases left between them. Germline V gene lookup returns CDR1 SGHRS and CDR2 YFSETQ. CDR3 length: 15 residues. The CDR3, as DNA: TGCGCCAGCAGCGAAACGCCAGCCAGGGGCTACGAGCAGTACTTC. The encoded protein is CASSETPARGYEQYF.

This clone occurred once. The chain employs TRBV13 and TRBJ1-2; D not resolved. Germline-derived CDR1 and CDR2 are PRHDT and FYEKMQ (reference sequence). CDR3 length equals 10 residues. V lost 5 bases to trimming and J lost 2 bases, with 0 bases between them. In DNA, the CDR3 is TGTGCCAGCAGCAACTATGGCTACACCTTC. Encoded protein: CASSNYGYTF.

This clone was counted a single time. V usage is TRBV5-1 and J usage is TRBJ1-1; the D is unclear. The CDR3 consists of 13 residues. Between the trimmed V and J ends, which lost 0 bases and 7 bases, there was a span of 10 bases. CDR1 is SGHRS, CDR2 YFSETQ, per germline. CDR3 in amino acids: CASSLVAGLEAFF. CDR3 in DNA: TGCGCCAGCAGCTTGGTAGCAGGCCTTGAAGCTTTCTTT.

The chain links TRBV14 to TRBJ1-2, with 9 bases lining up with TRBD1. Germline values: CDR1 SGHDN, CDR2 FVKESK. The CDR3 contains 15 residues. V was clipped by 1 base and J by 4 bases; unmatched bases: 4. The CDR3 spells CASSQGGTGTYGYTF. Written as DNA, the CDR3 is TGTGCCAGCAGCCAAGGAGGGACAGGGACCTATGGCTACACCTTC.

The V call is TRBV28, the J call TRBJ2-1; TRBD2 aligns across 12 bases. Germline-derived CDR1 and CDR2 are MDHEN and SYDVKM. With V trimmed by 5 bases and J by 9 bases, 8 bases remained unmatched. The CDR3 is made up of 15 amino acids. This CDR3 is CASSPRTSGVGEQFF. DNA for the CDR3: TGTGCCAGCAGTCCTCGGACTAGCGGGGTGGGTGAGCAGTTCTTC. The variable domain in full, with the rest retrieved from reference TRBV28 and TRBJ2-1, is DVKVTQSSRYLVKRTGEKVFLECVQDMDHENMFWYRQDPGLGLRLIYFSYDVKMKEKGDIPEGYSVSREKKERFSLILESASTNQTSMYLCASSPRTSGVGEQFFGPGTRLTVL.

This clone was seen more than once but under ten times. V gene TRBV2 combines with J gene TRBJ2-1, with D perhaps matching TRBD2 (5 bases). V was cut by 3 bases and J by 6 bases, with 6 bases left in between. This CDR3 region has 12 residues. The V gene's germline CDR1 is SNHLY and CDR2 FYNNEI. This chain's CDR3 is CASSDGVNEQFF. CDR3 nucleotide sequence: TGTGCCAGCAGTGACGGGGTCAATGAGCAGTTCTTC.

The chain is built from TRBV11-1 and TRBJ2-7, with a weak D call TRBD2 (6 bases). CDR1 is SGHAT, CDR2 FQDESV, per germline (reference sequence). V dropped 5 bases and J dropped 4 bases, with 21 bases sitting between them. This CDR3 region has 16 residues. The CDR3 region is CASSPWDLILFYEQYF. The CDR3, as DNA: TGTGCCAGCAGCCCATGGGACTTGATACTATTTTACGAGCAGTACTTC.